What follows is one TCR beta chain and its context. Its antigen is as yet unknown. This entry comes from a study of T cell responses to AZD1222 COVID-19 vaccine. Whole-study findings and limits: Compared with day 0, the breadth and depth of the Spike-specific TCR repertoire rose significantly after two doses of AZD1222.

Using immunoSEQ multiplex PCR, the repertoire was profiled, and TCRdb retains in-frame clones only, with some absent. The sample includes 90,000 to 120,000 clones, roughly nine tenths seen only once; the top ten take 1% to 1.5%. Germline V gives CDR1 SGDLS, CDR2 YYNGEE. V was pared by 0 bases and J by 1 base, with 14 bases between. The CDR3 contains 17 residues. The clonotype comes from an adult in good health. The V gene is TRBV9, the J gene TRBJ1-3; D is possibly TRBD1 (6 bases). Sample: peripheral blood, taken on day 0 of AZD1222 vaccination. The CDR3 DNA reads TGTGCCAGCAGCGTAGGGGTAGGGGGTTATTCTGGAAACACCATATATTTT. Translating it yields CASSVGVGGYSGNTIYF.